This T cell receptor (beta chain) is from a study of cytomegalovirus exposure and HLA in healthy donors. Study-wide results and caveats: Most TCRs appeared rarely, but some public TCRs recurred in many donors. Cytomegalovirus association was listed for under 200 TCR beta chains. Further analysis, carried out later, found HLA-associated TCR beta chains more clonally expanded than equally common other chains.

The donors gave bone marrow, and they were healthy. V shed 4 bases and J 4 bases; nucleotides not matched to a gene: 6. CDR1 and CDR2 (germline): SGHRS, YFSETQ. The CDR3 is made up of 14 amino acids. The study ran its PCR with 60 Vbeta and 13 Jbeta primers. Some clones are missing from TCRdb's copy, which holds only in-frame ones; the method was immunoSEQ multiplex PCR. The listing records some 80,000 clones. A note on this clone: Its specificity is unknown.

The rearrangement links TRBV5-1 to TRBJ1-2, with 8 bases fitting TRBD1. Sequencing was performed on PBMCs. The clonotype comes from a young woman in good health and CMV-seronegative. The CDR3 region is CASSPGQGLYGYTF. CDR3 bases: TGCGCCAGCAGCCCCGGACAGGGACTCTATGGCTACACCTTC.